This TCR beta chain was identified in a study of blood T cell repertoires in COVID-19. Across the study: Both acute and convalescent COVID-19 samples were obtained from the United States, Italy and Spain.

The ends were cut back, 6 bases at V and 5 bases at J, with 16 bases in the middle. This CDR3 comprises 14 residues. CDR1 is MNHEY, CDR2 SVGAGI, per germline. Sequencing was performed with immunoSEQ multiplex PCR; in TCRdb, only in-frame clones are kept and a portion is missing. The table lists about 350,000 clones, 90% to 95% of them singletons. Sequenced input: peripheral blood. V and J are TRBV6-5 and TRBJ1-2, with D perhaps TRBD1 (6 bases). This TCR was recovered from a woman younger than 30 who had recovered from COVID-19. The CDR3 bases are TGTGCCAGCAGCGGGGGAGGGGGTTCGTATGGCTACACCTTC. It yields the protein CASSGGGGSYGYTF.